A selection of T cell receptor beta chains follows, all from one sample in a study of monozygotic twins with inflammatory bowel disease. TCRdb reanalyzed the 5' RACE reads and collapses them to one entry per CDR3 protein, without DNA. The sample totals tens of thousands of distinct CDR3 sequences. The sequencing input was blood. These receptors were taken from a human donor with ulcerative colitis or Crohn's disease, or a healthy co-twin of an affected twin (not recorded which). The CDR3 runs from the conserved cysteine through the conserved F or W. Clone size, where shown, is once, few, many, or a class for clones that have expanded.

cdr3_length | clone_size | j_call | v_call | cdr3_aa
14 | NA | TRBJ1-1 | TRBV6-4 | CASKATAMNTEAFF
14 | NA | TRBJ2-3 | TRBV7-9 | CASSPDLGTDTQYF
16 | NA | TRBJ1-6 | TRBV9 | CASSASSGGRGTPLHF
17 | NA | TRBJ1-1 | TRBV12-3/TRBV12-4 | CASSSRWGGTVNTEAFF
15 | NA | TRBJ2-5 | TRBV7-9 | CASTRGGIVQETQYF
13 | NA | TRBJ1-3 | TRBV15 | CATSRDQRDTIYF
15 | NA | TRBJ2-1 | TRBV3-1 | CASSRDISSYNEQFF
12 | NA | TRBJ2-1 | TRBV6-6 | CASSYQGNEQFF
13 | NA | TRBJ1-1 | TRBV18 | CASSPVVNTEAFF
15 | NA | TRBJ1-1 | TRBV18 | CASSPPVATNTEAFF
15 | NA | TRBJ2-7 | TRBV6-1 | CASSTGTEASYEQYF
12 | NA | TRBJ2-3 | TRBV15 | CATSRDADTQYF
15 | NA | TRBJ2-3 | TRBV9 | CASTPYGFSTDTQYF
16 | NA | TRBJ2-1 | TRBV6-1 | CASRSNLGGTYNEQFF
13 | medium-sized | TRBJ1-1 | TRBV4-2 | CASSQAGNTEAFF